The 12 T cell receptor beta chains reported below all come from one sample, sequenced in a study of siplizumab effects on memory and regulatory T cells. Only in-frame clones appear in the TCRdb table, and some are missing; sequencing was by immunoSEQ multiplex PCR. In the table there are approximately 90,000 clones, about 93% of which are singletons. Sequencing was performed on non-Treg CD4+ T cells sorted from blood. The source is a human donor in good health.

The chain joins TRBV5-4 to TRBJ2-5, with 11 bases that match TRBD2. CDR3 length: 18 amino acids. In germline, CDR1 is SGHNT, CDR2 YYREEE (reference sequence). Germline trimming cut 0 bases from V and 1 base from J; bases unmatched to any gene: 8. CDR3 residues: CASSLESSGGPTQETQYF. The CDR3 DNA reads as TGTGCCAGCAGCTTGGAGTCTAGCGGGGGGCCCACCCAAGAGACCCAGTACTTC.

A word on this clone: This CDR3 is also generated by other DNA sequences in the sample. The chain joins TRBV30 to TRBJ2-5; 7 bases are a match to TRBD2. V trimming: 4 bases; J trimming: 1 base; junction bases outside the gene matches: 0. The CDR3 consists of 12 residues. Germline CDR1 is GTSNPN and CDR2 is SVGIG (reference sequence). CDR3 DNA sequence: TGTGCCTGGACTAGCGGCCAAGAGACCCAGTACTTC. It codes for CAWTSGQETQYF.

The chain is built from TRBV4-1 and TRBJ2-1; D perhaps matches TRBD2 (5 bases). V lost 4 bases to trimming and J lost 2 bases, with 12 bases between them. The CDR3 is made up of 15 amino acids. Germline values: CDR1 MGHRA, CDR2 YSYEKL. The CDR3 protein is CASSLERGTYNEQFF. The CDR3, as DNA: TGCGCCAGCAGCCTAGAGAGAGGGACCTACAATGAGCAGTTCTTC.

The chain carries TRBV30 and TRBJ1-2, with a tentative D call TRBD1 (5 bases). The CDR3 sequence is 13 residues long. The V end was cut by 3 bases, the J end by 2 bases, with 10 bases between. CDR1 GTSNPN and CDR2 SVGIG come from the germline V gene (reference sequence). CDR3 sequence: CAWRAGPNYGYTF. In DNA form, the CDR3 reads TGTGCCTGGAGGGCGGGACCGAACTATGGCTACACCTTC.

The chain links TRBV7-2 to TRBJ2-3; tentatively, D is TRBD2 (6 bases). Germline CDR1 SGHTA, CDR2 FQGNSA. The CDR3 covers 14 residues. Trimming took 1 base from V and 6 from J, leaving 11 bases between them. The chain's CDR3 is CASSLGTGVDTQYF. The CDR3 DNA is TGTGCCAGCAGCTTAGGTACGGGAGTCGATACGCAGTATTTT.

This sequence joins TRBV7-2 and TRBJ1-1; no clear D. Germline V gene data show CDR1 as SGHTA and CDR2 as FQGNSA. Trimming took 7 bases from V and 2 from J, leaving 20 bases between them. The CDR3 is 16 residues long. The CDR3 loop is CASIFDRQLLNTEAFF. CDR3 DNA: TGTGCCAGCATCTTTGACCGTCAGTTATTAAACACTGAAGCTTTCTTT.

The gene calls are TRBV4-1 and TRBJ1-2; D is unresolved. The V end lost 3 bases, the J end lost 0 bases, and 11 bases lay between the germline ends. The CDR3 runs 15 residues. Germline V gene sequence: CDR1 MGHRA, CDR2 YSYEKL. The CDR3 DNA reads TGCGCCAGCAGCCACTCGACACCTACTAACTATGGCTACACCTTC. Translated: CASSHSTPTNYGYTF.

The CDR3 spells CASSLTGGGTEAFF. The CDR3 coding sequence is TGTGCCAGCAGTTTGACAGGGGGTGGCACTGAAGCTTTCTTT. This sequence joins TRBV6-5 and TRBJ1-1, with 9 bases identical to TRBD1. Germline V CDR1 and CDR2: MNHEY, SVGAGI. J was trimmed by 4 bases and V by 4 bases; bases with no gene match: 4. This CDR3 is built from 14 residues.

The genes are TRBV6-5 and TRBJ1-2; 9 bases fit TRBD1. J was trimmed by 4 bases and V by 3 bases; bases with no gene match: 3. Germline loops: CDR1 MNHEY, CDR2 SVGAGI. The CDR3 is made up of 14 amino acids. The CDR3 reads CASSYGQGSYGYTF. The CDR3 nucleotides read TGTGCCAGCAGTTATGGACAGGGGTCCTATGGCTACACCTTC.

CDR3 sequence reads: CASSKGHAEETQYF. Here the CDR3 DNA reads TGTGCCAGCAGCAAGGGACACGCTGAAGAGACCCAGTACTTC. The chain combines TRBV9 with TRBJ2-5; the D gene is possibly TRBD1 (6 bases). CDR3 length: 14 amino acids. Germline V gene lookup returns CDR1 SGDLS and CDR2 YYNGEE. The V and J ends lost 4 bases and 3 bases respectively, with 13 bases between them.

This clone was found once. This rearrangement joins TRBV7-9 to TRBJ1-4, with TRBD1 matching over 7 bases. Germline CDR1 reads SEHNR; CDR2 reads FQNEAQ (reference sequence). Germline trimming cut 2 bases from V and 8 bases from J; bases unmatched to any gene: 11. CDR3 length equals 16 residues. CDR3 DNA sequence: TGTGCCAGCAGCTTAAGTGGAAAGGGGGCTCGGGAAAAACTGTTTTTT. It translates to CASSLSGKGAREKLFF.

The V and J genes are TRBV23-1 and TRBJ2-6, with D tentatively TRBD1 (5 bases). TRBV23-1 is sorted into the ORF group, with uncertain function. V was shortened by 2 bases and J by 4 bases, with 9 bases between the two germline ends. This CDR3 has 15 residues. The CDR3 region is CASSQRGLGANVLTF. Here the CDR3 DNA reads TGCGCCAGCAGTCAAAGGGGCCTGGGGGCCAACGTCCTGACTTTC.